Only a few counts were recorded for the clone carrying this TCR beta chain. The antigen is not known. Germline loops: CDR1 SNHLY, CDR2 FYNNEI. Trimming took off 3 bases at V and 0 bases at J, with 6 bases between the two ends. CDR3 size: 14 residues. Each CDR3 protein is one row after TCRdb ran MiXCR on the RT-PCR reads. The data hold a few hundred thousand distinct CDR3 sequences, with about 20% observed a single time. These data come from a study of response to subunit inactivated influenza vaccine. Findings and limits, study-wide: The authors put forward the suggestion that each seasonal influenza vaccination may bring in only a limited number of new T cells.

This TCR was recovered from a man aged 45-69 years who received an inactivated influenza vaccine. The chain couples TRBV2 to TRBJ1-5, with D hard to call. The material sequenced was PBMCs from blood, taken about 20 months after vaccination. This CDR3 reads CASSEMYSNQPQHF. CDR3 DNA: TGTGCCAGCAGTGAGATGTATAGCAATCAGCCCCAGCATTTT.